Following are 27 T cell receptor beta chains from one sample sequenced in a study of cytomegalovirus exposure and HLA in healthy donors. Researchers ran the PCR with 60 Vbeta and 13 Jbeta primers. The method was immunoSEQ multiplex PCR; TCRdb's version includes in-frame clones alone and lacks a portion of them. The profile shows some 150,000 clones, about three quarters of them singletons. Material for sequencing was PBMCs. Receptor source: a man aged 35-49 years in good health and CMV-seropositive.

V and J are TRBV7-2 and TRBJ1-2; no clear D. This CDR3 contains 11 residues. CDR1 and CDR2 (germline): SGHTA, FQGNSA. Trimming left V 5 bases short and J 8 bases short, with 9 bases between. CDR3 loop: CASSLYEGYTF. The CDR3 DNA is TGTGCCAGCAGCCTCTATGAGGGCTACACCTTC.

The V and J genes are TRBV28 and TRBJ2-1; D not resolved. V lost 6 bases, J lost 2 bases, and 17 bases lay in between. Germline V lookup: CDR1 MDHEN, CDR2 SYDVKM. This CDR3 is built from 16 residues. CDR3 residues: CASSAWLLTAYNEQFF. The CDR3 coding sequence is TGTGCCAGCAGCGCATGGCTCCTCACCGCCTACAATGAGCAGTTCTTC. The full variable domain, with the rest looked up from reference TRBV28 and TRBJ2-1, is DVKVTQSSRYLVKRTGEKVFLECVQDMDHENMFWYRQDPGLGLRLIYFSYDVKMKEKGDIPEGYSVSREKKERFSLILESASTNQTSMYLCASSAWLLTAYNEQFFGPGTRLTVL.

This clone occurred a few times. The V gene is TRBV2, the J gene TRBJ2-5; 10 nucleotides agree with TRBD1. The CDR3 has 13 residues. The trim removed 4 bases at V and 4 bases at J, leaving 0 bases unmatched. Germline lookup yields CDR1 SNHLY and CDR2 FYNNEI. The CDR3 region is CASSGTGGETQYF. CDR3 nucleotide sequence: TGTGCCAGCAGTGGGACAGGGGGAGAGACCCAGTACTTC.

The CDR3 reads CASSQAGGTTLEQYF. The CDR3 DNA reads TGCGCCAGCAGCCAAGCTGGCGGGACTACCTTGGAGCAGTACTTC. The rearrangement joins TRBV4-1 to TRBJ2-7, with 7 positions matching TRBD2. Germline V lookup: CDR1 MGHRA, CDR2 YSYEKL. Trimming took 1 base from V and 7 from J; bases not matched to a gene: 10. This CDR3 has 15 residues.

The rearrangement joins TRBV11-2 to TRBJ2-7; TRBD1 aligns across 9 bases. The CDR3 totals 14 residues. Per germline, CDR1 SGHAT and CDR2 FQNNGV. V was pared by 4 bases and J by 6 bases, with 7 bases of the junction left unmatched. The CDR3 reads CASSYLWGQGEQYF. The CDR3 DNA follows: TGTGCCAGCAGCTATCTCTGGGGACAGGGCGAGCAGTACTTC.

The chain has TRBV25-1 and TRBJ2-7, with D perhaps matching TRBD2 (7 bases). Germline V gene data show CDR1 as MGHDK and CDR2 as SYGVNS. V was trimmed by 7 bases and J by 3 bases, leaving 13 bases between them. CDR3 length: 13 amino acids. CDR3 amino acids: CASTEGGSYEQYF. DNA for the CDR3: TGTGCCAGCACCGAGGGGGGGAGCTACGAGCAGTACTTC.

This clone appeared a single time. The rearrangement joins TRBV7-9 to TRBJ1-1, with 7 nucleotides matching TRBD1. CDR1 and CDR2 (germline): SEHNR, FQNEAQ (reference sequence). Unmatched junction bases numbered 6, after V lost 5 bases and J lost 0 bases. This CDR3 is built from 15 residues. This chain's CDR3 is CASSRGQLMNTEAFF. CDR3 nucleotides: TGTGCCAGCAGCCGGGGACAGCTGATGAACACTGAAGCTTTCTTT.

The CDR3 region is CSVEDNSSYEQYF. CDR3 nucleotides: TGCAGCGTTGAAGATAACAGCTCCTACGAGCAGTACTTC. V is TRBV29-1 and J is TRBJ2-7; the D is unclear. The ends were cut back, 0 bases at V and 0 bases at J, with 6 bases in the middle. Germline assignment: CDR1 SQVTM and CDR2 ANQGSEA. This CDR3 has 13 amino acids.

The rearrangement joins TRBV30 to TRBJ2-3; D is ambiguous. V was pared by 5 bases and J by 6 bases, with 12 bases between. CDR1 and CDR2 (germline): GTSNPN, SVGIG (reference sequence). This CDR3 has 12 residues. CDR3 bases: TGTGCCTGGTCGGTCTGGGCGGATACGCAGTATTTT. Protein product: CAWSVWADTQYF.

This clone was seen a single time. J is TRBJ2-7 and V is TRBV19; 8 nucleotides line up with TRBD2. Germline values: CDR1 LNHDA, CDR2 SQIVND (reference sequence). With V trimmed by 9 bases and J by 3 bases, 10 bases remained unmatched. The CDR3 is made up of 14 amino acids. The CDR3 protein is CASTITGTSYEQYF. For the CDR3, the DNA is TGTGCCAGCACCATTACCGGGACTAGCTACGAGCAGTACTTC.

The chain has TRBV11-3 and TRBJ2-4; D is ambiguous. The CDR3 sequence is 13 residues long. CDR1 SGHNT and CDR2 YENEEA come from the germline V gene. V dropped 7 bases and J dropped 7 bases, with 14 bases sitting between them. CDR3 nucleotide sequence: TGTGCCAGCAATTCGGTTTCGGTGAACATTCAGTACTTC. Protein sequence: CASNSVSVNIQYF.

The chain links TRBV4-1 to TRBJ2-7, with TRBD2 matching over 8 bases. This CDR3 has 15 amino acids. V shed 1 base, J shed 0 bases, and the junction held 2 bases outside the gene matches. Germline V CDR1 and CDR2: MGHRA, YSYEKL. The CDR3 coding sequence is TGCGCCAGCAGCCAAGTCCTAGCGGGCTCCTACGAGCAGTACTTC. The encoded protein is CASSQVLAGSYEQYF.

This clone was picked up a small number of times. The CDR3 DNA follows: TGTGCCAGCAGTGGGACTAGCGGGAGAGGAGAGACCCAGTACTTC. Translating it yields CASSGTSGRGETQYF. The gene calls are TRBV2 and TRBJ2-5; 13 nucleotides agree with TRBD2. Germline V gives CDR1 SNHLY, CDR2 FYNNEI. The CDR3 runs 15 residues. Trimming cost V 4 bases and J 4 bases; bases outside gene matches: 3.

V is TRBV11-3 and J is TRBJ2-7; D remains ambiguous. Trimming took 1 base from V and 6 from J, leaving 10 bases between them. Per the germline V gene, CDR1 is SGHNT and CDR2 is YENEEA. This CDR3 is built from 13 residues. CDR3 region: CASSLAPIGEQYF. The CDR3 DNA reads as TGTGCCAGCAGCTTAGCCCCTATCGGCGAGCAGTACTTC.

The rearrangement uses TRBV19 and TRBJ2-5, with D possibly TRBD2 on 6 matching bases. Looked up from germline, CDR1 is LNHDA and CDR2 is SQIVND (reference sequence). V lost 4 bases, J lost 0 bases, and 6 bases lay in between. The CDR3 is 13 residues long. CDR3 protein: CASSRGDQETQYF. CDR3 in DNA: TGTGCCAGTAGTAGGGGGGACCAAGAGACCCAGTACTTC.

The table lists this clone with a few counts. The J gene is TRBJ2-1, the V gene TRBV23-1, with D maybe TRBD2 (6 bases). TRBV23-1 carries the ORF label, with uncertain function. The CDR3 contains 14 residues. Between the trimmed V and J ends, which lost 8 bases and 5 bases, there was a span of 16 bases. CDR3 residues: CASLGTPENNEQFF. CDR3 sequence (DNA): TGCGCCAGCCTCGGGACTCCCGAAAACAATGAGCAGTTCTTC.

The chain uses TRBV7-9 and TRBJ1-4, with D maybe TRBD1 (6 bases). The CDR3 has 17 amino acids. V lost 8 bases to trimming and J lost 5 bases, with 24 bases between them. The germline V gene encodes CDR1 SEHNR and CDR2 FQNEAQ (reference sequence). In nucleotides, the CDR3 is TGTGCCAGCGGGGGCCTAGCCGGCGCGTCCATAAATGAAAAACTGTTTTTT. Protein: CASGGLAGASINEKLFF.

This clone has more than one count but fewer than ten. The V call is TRBV27, the J call TRBJ1-5; D uncertain. The CDR3 has 13 amino acids. The germline V and J ends were trimmed by 6 bases and 3 bases, with 9 bases remaining between them. Germline V gene lookup returns CDR1 MNHEY and CDR2 SMNVEV (reference sequence). CDR3 DNA sequence: TGTGCCAGCAGCCCCGGGTACAATCAGCCCCAGCATTTT. This gives the protein CASSPGYNQPQHF.

The genes are TRBV5-4 and TRBJ2-5; 10 nucleotides align to TRBD1. Germline CDR1 reads SGHNT; CDR2 reads YYREEE (reference sequence). Germline trimming cut 2 bases from V and 4 bases from J; bases unmatched to any gene: 5. The CDR3 is 15 residues long. CDR3 DNA: TGTGCCAGCAGCTTAGGGACAGGGGATGTAGAGACCCAGTACTTC. Its protein is CASSLGTGDVETQYF.

The rearrangement uses TRBV19 and TRBJ1-3, with 8 nucleotides matching TRBD1. This CDR3 contains 16 residues. With V trimmed by 7 bases and J by 0 bases, 8 bases remained unmatched. CDR1 and CDR2 (germline): LNHDA, SQIVND (reference sequence). The CDR3 DNA is TGTGCCAGTATGGGGGGACAGGTCATCTCTGGAAACACCATATATTTT. Protein: CASMGGQVISGNTIYF.

V is TRBV11-2 and J is TRBJ2-5; D is unclear. The V end lost 0 bases, the J end lost 2 bases, and 16 bases lay between the germline ends. CDR3 size: 17 residues. Germline lookup yields CDR1 SGHAT and CDR2 FQNNGV. CDR3 DNA sequence: TGTGCCAGCAGCTTAGATCGGCTCCTAGGCCCTCAAGAGACCCAGTACTTC. It encodes CASSLDRLLGPQETQYF.

A note on this clone: Relative to the germline gene, one junction end is altered; a read error may explain this. The gene calls are TRBV5-1 and TRBJ2-4, with a tentative D call TRBD2 (5 bases). Germline CDR1 SGHRS, CDR2 YFSETQ. This CDR3 comprises 16 residues. CDR3 nucleotide sequence: TGCGCCAGCAGCTTAACACGCCTGGGAGCCAAAAACAGTCAGTACTTC. Translating it yields CASSLTRLGAKNSQYF.

For the CDR3, the DNA is TGTGCCAGCAGTGAACATACATCTACAGCGGGAAGGTCTCCGTTCTTC. Translated: CASSEHTSTAGRSPFF. This rearrangement joins TRBV6-1 to TRBJ2-1, with 7 bases lining up with TRBD2. The V gene end was trimmed by 2 bases and the J gene end by 15 bases; junction bases not matched to a gene: 19. The CDR3 totals 16 residues. Germline assignment: CDR1 MNHNS and CDR2 SASEGT.

Remarks on this clone: Other nucleotide sequences in the sample specify the same CDR3. This chain links TRBV5-1 with TRBJ2-3; 12 bases line up with TRBD2. Germline V gene sequence: CDR1 SGHRS, CDR2 YFSETQ. J gave up 2 bases and V 7 bases, and 2 bases lay outside the gene matches. This CDR3 spans 14 amino acids. Here the CDR3 DNA reads TGCGCCAGCGGACTAGCGGGGTCCACAGATACGCAGTATTTT. It translates to CASGLAGSTDTQYF.

The chain has TRBV2 and TRBJ2-5; 15 nucleotides match TRBD2. Germline V gives CDR1 SNHLY, CDR2 FYNNEI. This CDR3 comprises 19 residues. V lost 7 bases and J lost 6; bases outside the gene matches: 18. The chain's CDR3 is CASTRDRVGLAGGPKTQYF. The CDR3 bases are TGTGCCAGCACGAGGGACAGGGTTGGACTAGCGGGAGGGCCGAAGACCCAGTACTTC.

The chain has TRBV7-9 and TRBJ1-1; D call uncertain. Germline CDR1 is SEHNR and CDR2 is FQNEAQ (reference sequence). The CDR3 extends over 13 amino acids. Deletions cut 1 base from V and 4 bases from J, with 7 bases between. The DNA for the CDR3 is TGTGCCAGCAGCTTAGGCGAGAGCACTGAAGCTTTCTTT. It yields the protein CASSLGESTEAFF.

This chain links TRBV21-1 with TRBJ2-5; no DNA check was done on the table's D call, TRBD1. The tail of the sequence fits TRBJ2-7 better, so the J call may be wrong. TRBV21-1 is a pseudogene. The CDR3 spans 14 residues. The CDR3 DNA is TGTGCCAGCACAAACCGGGACAGATCCTACGAGCAGTACTTC. Protein: CASTNRDRSYEQYF.